These T cell receptor beta chains were read from a single sample in a study of yellow fever vaccine responses in identical twins. TCRdb redid the calling of the RT-PCR reads with MiXCR, one entry per CDR3 protein. The sample contains 3,500 or so distinct CDR3 sequences, roughly 89% of which appear only once. Here the sequenced sample was T cells from blood (PBMCs), unsorted or a sorted subset (not recorded which), taken before or after yellow fever vaccination (not recorded which). These receptors came from a woman aged 18 to 35 who received the yellow fever vaccine. Both conserved end residues are part of each CDR3. Fields, in order: V gene, J gene, CDR3 protein.

V gene: TRBV7-9; J gene: TRBJ1-2; CDR3 protein: CASSALYGYTF
V gene: TRBV13; J gene: TRBJ2-5; CDR3 protein: CASSFRDRGSETQYF
V gene: TRBV29-1; J gene: TRBJ2-3; CDR3 protein: CSVRGAPLSTDTQYF
V gene: TRBV4-3; J gene: TRBJ2-1; CDR3 protein: CASSQDVDSYNEQFF
V gene: TRBV3-1; J gene: TRBJ2-1; CDR3 protein: CASSPSGDEQFF
V gene: TRBV11-1; J gene: TRBJ1-1; CDR3 protein: CASSRTTGLREAFF
V gene: TRBV15; J gene: TRBJ1-2; CDR3 protein: CATSSVEFNYGYTF
V gene: TRBV5-4; J gene: TRBJ2-7; CDR3 protein: CASSLDRYEQYF
V gene: TRBV10-3; J gene: TRBJ1-2; CDR3 protein: CAISESQGGPNYGYTF
V gene: TRBV3-1; J gene: TRBJ2-5; CDR3 protein: CASSQWGQKQETQYF
V gene: TRBV11-3; J gene: TRBJ1-1; CDR3 protein: CASSLSGGNTEAFF
V gene: TRBV19; J gene: TRBJ2-5; CDR3 protein: CASSIRQETQYF
V gene: TRBV4-2; J gene: TRBJ2-2; CDR3 protein: CASSQFPGELFF
V gene: TRBV4-1; J gene: TRBJ1-1; CDR3 protein: CASSPLQGANTEAFF
V gene: TRBV7-7; J gene: TRBJ2-7; CDR3 protein: CASSLRLASSYEQYF
V gene: TRBV29-1; J gene: TRBJ2-7; CDR3 protein: CSVQGLPYEQYF
V gene: TRBV29-1; J gene: TRBJ2-1; CDR3 protein: CSVQLANYNEQFF
V gene: TRBV2; J gene: TRBJ2-7; CDR3 protein: CASMSSGGLSSYEQYF
V gene: TRBV2; J gene: TRBJ2-7; CDR3 protein: CASSESTGYSGEQYF
V gene: TRBV29-1; J gene: TRBJ1-1; CDR3 protein: CSVEDGSNTEAFF
V gene: TRBV2; J gene: TRBJ1-4; CDR3 protein: CASRERNEKLFF
V gene: TRBV19; J gene: TRBJ2-1; CDR3 protein: CASCADRSSYNEQFF
V gene: TRBV29-1; J gene: TRBJ2-7; CDR3 protein: CSVSGSEASYEQYF
V gene: TRBV7-9; J gene: TRBJ2-2; CDR3 protein: CASSLGRSNTGELFF
V gene: TRBV18; J gene: TRBJ2-3; CDR3 protein: CASSPPSADTQYF
V gene: TRBV11-2; J gene: TRBJ2-3; CDR3 protein: CASSKPTGMDTDTQYF
V gene: TRBV18; J gene: TRBJ2-5; CDR3 protein: CANSPLRGETQYF
V gene: TRBV11-3; J gene: TRBJ2-3; CDR3 protein: CASSLGGTGLTDTQYF
V gene: TRBV11-1; J gene: TRBJ2-3; CDR3 protein: CASSKDRGADTQYF
V gene: TRBV11-3; J gene: TRBJ2-1; CDR3 protein: CASSSREGGSLPYNEQFF
V gene: TRBV11-1; J gene: TRBJ2-3; CDR3 protein: CASSLDGTQYF
V gene: TRBV10-3; J gene: TRBJ1-2; CDR3 protein: CAISESDAPTGTYGYTF
V gene: TRBV2; J gene: TRBJ2-1; CDR3 protein: CASSGRERNEQFF
V gene: TRBV11-2; J gene: TRBJ2-3; CDR3 protein: CASGGLQRSQYF
V gene: TRBV29-1; J gene: TRBJ1-1; CDR3 protein: CSVVGTENTEAFF
V gene: TRBV13; J gene: TRBJ2-7; CDR3 protein: CAILRDAGRYEQYF
V gene: TRBV11-1; J gene: TRBJ2-2; CDR3 protein: CASGQQGGGELFF
V gene: TRBV5-1; J gene: TRBJ2-2; CDR3 protein: CASSPRTGNTGELFF
V gene: TRBV29-1; J gene: TRBJ1-1; CDR3 protein: CSVVGLAEAFF
V gene: TRBV20-1; J gene: TRBJ2-5; CDR3 protein: CSAKTGGETQYF
V gene: TRBV29-1; J gene: TRBJ2-7; CDR3 protein: CSVQSGGSGQYF
V gene: TRBV7-1; J gene: TRBJ2-1; CDR3 protein: CASSSSGVFTTHNEQFF
V gene: TRBV4-3; J gene: TRBJ2-1; CDR3 protein: CASSQEPSSYNEQFF
V gene: TRBV4-2; J gene: TRBJ2-2; CDR3 protein: CASSQPIAGNPTGELFF
V gene: TRBV10-1; J gene: TRBJ2-7; CDR3 protein: CAARTGSSYEQYF
V gene: TRBV18; J gene: TRBJ2-5; CDR3 protein: CASSEIRETQYF
V gene: TRBV7-6; J gene: TRBJ2-3; CDR3 protein: CASSMGTGTDTQYF